The clone carrying this T cell receptor beta chain appeared many times. Its antigen is undetermined. An equimolar mix of two oligonucleotides served as the beta constant-region primer for TRBC1 and TRBC2. Four rounds of PCR amplified the ligated cDNA using nested alpha and beta constant-region primers plus SP2. TCRdb re-derived calls from the UMI-ligation and nested PCR reads in MiXCR, one entry per CDR3 protein. The sample records about 90,000 distinct CDR3 sequences, about 11% being singletons. The data belong to a study of naive and memory T cell subsets. Study results and limitations: Especially in CD8 cells, naive repertoires contained a few larger clonotypes, possibly CD45RA-re-expressing memory cells.

Cells stained for CD3, CD4, CD8, CD45RA, CD27 and viability were sorted into four CD45RA/CD27 subsets. The TCR comes from a human donor in good health. Input material: naive CD4+ T cells from blood.

CDR3 sequence (DNA): TGTGCCAGTGGCCGGGGCAGCTCCTACAATGAGCAGTTCTTC. The encoded protein is CASGRGSSYNEQFF. The chain uses TRBV19 and TRBJ2-1, with D possibly being TRBD1 or TRBD2 (5 bases each). CDR1 is LNHDA, CDR2 SQIVND, per germline (reference sequence). The CDR3 is 14 residues long. The V and J ends lost 8 bases and 0 bases respectively, with 11 bases between them. Supplemented by reference TRBV19 and TRBJ2-1, the full variable domain reads DGGITQSPKYLFRKEGQNVTLSCEQNLNHDAMYWYRQDPGQGLRLIYYSQIVNDFQKGDIAEGYSVSREKKESFPLTVTSAQKNPTAFYLCASGRGSSYNEQFFGPGTRLTVL.